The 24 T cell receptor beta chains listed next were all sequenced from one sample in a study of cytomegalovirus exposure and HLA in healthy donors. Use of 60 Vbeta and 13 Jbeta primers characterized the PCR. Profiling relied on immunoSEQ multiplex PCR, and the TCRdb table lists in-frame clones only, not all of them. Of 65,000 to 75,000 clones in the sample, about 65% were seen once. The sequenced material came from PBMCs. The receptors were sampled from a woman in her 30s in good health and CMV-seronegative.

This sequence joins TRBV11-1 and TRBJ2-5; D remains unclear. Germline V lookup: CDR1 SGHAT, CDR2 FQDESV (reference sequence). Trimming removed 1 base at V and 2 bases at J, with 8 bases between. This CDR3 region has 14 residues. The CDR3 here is CASSLGGGQETQYF. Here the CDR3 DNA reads TGTGCCAGCAGCTTAGGAGGTGGGCAAGAGACCCAGTACTTC.

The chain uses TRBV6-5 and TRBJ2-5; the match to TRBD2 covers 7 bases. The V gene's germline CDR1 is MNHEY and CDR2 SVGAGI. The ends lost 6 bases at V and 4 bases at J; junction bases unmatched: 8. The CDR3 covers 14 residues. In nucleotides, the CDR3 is TGTGCCAGCAGCAGGTGGGGGGAGGGAGAGACCCAGTACTTC. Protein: CASSRWGEGETQYF.

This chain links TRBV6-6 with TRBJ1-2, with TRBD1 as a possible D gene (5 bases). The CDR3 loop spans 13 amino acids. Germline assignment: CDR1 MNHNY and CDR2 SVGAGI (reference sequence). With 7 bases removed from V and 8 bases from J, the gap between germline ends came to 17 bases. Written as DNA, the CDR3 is TGTGCCAGCACCCGTGGGGGGGGTGGGGGCTACACCTTC. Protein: CASTRGGGGGYTF.

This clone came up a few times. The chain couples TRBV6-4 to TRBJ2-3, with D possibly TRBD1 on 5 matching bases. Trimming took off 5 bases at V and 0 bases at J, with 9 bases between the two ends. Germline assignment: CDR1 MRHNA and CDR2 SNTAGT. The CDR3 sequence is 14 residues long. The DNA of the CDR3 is TGTGCCAGCAGTCAGGGTCTTAGCACAGATACGCAGTATTTT. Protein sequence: CASSQGLSTDTQYF.

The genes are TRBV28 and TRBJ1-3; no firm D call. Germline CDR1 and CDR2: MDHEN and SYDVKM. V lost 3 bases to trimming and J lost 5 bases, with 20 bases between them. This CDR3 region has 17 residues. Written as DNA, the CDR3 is TGTGCCAGCAGTTTTTTTAGATTCTCGAAACTTCGAAACACCATATATTTT. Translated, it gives CASSFFRFSKLRNTIYF.

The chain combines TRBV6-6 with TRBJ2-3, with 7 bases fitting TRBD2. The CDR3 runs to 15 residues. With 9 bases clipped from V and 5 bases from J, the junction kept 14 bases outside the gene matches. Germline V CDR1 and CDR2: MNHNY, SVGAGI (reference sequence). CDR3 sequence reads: CASREGPRFIDTQYF. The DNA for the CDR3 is TGTGCCAGTAGGGAGGGACCAAGGTTTATAGATACGCAGTATTTT.

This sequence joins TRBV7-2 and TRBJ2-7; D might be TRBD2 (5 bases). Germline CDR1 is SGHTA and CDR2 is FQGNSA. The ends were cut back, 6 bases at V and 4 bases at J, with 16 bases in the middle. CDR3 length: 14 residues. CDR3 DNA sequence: TGTGCCAGCAGTCGCCGGACGGGAAAGTACGAGCAGTACTTC. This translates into CASSRRTGKYEQYF.

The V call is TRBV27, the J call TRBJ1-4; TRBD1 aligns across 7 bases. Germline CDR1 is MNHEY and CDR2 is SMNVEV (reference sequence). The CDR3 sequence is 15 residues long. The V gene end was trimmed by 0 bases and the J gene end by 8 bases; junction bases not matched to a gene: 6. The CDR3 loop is CASSLSSGGYEKLFF. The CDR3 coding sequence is TGTGCCAGCAGTTTATCCTCAGGGGGGTACGAAAAACTGTTTTTT.

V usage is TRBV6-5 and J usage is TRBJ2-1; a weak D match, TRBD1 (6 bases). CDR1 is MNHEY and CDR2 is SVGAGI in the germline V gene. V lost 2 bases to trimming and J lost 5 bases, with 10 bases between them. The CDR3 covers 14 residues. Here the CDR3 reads CASSYTPGDNEQFF. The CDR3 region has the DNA TGTGCCAGCAGTTACACCCCAGGGGACAATGAGCAGTTCTTC.

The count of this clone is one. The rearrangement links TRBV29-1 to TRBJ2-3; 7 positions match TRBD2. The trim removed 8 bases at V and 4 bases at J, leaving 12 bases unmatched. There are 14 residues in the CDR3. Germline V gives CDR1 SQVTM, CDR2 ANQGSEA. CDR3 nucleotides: TGCAGCTCTTCTCGGGGAGGGGCGTCAGATACGCAGTATTTT. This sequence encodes CSSSRGGASDTQYF.

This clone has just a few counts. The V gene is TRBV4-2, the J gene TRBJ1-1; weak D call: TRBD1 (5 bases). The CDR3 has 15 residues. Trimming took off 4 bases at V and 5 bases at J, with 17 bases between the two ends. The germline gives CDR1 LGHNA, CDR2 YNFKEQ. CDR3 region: CASSPERPGGTEAFF. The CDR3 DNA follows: TGTGCCAGCAGCCCCGAACGGCCGGGGGGGACTGAAGCTTTCTTT.

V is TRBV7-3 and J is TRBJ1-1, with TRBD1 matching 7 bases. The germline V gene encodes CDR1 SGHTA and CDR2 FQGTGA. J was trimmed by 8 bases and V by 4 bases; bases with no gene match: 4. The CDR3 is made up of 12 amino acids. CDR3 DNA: TGTGCCAGCAGCTCTTCGACAGGGGAAGCTTTCTTT. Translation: CASSSSTGEAFF. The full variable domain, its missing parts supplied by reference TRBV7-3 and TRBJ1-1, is GAGVSQTPSNKVTEKGKYVELRCDPISGHTALYWYRQSLGQGPEFLIYFQGTGAADDSGLPNDRFFAVRPEGSVSTLKIQRTERGDSAVYLCASSSSTGEAFFGQGTRLTVV.

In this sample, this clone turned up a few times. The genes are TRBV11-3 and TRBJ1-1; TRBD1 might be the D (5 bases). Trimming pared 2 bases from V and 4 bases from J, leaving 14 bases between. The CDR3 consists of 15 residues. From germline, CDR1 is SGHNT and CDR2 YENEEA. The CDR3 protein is CASSLREGLSTEAFF. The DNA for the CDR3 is TGTGCCAGCAGCTTACGGGAGGGGTTGAGCACTGAAGCTTTCTTT.

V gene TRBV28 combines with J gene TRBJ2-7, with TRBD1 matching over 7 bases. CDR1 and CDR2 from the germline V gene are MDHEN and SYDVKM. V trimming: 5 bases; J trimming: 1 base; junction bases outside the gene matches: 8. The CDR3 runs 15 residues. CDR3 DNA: TGTGCCAGCAGTATACGGGACAGCGCATCCTACGAGCAGTACTTC. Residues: CASSIRDSASYEQYF.

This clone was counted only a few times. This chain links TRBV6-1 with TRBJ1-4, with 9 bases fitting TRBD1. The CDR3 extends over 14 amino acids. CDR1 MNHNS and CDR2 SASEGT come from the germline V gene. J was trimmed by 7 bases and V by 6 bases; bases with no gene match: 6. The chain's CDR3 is CASRKPGQGEKLFF. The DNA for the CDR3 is TGTGCCAGCAGAAAACCGGGACAGGGTGAAAAACTGTTTTTT.

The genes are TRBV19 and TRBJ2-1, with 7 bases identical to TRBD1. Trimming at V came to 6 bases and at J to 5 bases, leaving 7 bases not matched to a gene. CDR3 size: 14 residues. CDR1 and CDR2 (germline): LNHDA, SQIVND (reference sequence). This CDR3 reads CASSRIDRDNEQFF. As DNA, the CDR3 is TGTGCCAGTAGCCGGATTGACAGGGACAATGAGCAGTTCTTC.

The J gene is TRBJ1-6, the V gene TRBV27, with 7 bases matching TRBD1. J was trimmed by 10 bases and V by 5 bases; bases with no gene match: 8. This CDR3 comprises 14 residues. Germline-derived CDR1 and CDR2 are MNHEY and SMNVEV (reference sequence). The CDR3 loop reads CASSPYRGNSPLHF. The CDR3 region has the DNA TGTGCCAGCAGTCCCTACAGGGGTAACTCACCCCTCCACTTT.

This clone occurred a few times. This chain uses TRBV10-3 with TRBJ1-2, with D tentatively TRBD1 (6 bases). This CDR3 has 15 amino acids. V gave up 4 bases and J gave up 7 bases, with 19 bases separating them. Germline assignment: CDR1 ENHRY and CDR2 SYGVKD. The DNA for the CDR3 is TGTGCCATCAGTGGATACCGGGACACGGAAGTTGGCTACACCTTC. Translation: CAISGYRDTEVGYTF.

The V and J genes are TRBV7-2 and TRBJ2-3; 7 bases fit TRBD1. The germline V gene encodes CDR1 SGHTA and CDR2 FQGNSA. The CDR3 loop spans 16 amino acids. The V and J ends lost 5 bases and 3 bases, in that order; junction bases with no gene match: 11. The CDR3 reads CASSPRQGRRTDTQYF. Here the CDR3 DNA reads TGTGCCAGCAGCCCGCGACAGGGCCGGAGAACAGATACGCAGTATTTT.

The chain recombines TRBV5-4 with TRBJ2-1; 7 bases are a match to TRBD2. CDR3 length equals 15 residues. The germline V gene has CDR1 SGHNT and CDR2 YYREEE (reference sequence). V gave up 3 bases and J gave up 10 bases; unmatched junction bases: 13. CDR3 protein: CASSSFTSESDEQFF. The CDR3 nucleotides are TGTGCCAGCAGCTCATTCACTAGCGAGAGTGACGAGCAGTTCTTC.

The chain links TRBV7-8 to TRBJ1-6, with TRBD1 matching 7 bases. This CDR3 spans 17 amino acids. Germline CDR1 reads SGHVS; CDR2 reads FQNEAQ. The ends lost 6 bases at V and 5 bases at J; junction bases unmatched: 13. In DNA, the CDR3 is TGTGCCAGCAGTCGAACCCCTGCCGGGACAGATAATTCACCCCTCCACTTT. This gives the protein CASSRTPAGTDNSPLHF.

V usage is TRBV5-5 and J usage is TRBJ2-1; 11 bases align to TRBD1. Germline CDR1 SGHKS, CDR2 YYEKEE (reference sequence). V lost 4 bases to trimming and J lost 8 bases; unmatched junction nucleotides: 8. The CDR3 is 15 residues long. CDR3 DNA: TGTGCCAGCAGCGCACCGGGACAGGGGGGCTATGAGCAGTTCTTC. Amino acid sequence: CASSAPGQGGYEQFF.

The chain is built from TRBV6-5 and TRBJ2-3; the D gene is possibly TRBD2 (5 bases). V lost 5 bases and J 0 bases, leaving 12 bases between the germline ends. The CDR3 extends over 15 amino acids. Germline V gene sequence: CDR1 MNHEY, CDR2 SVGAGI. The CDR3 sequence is CASSPLDPSTDTQYF. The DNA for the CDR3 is TGTGCCAGCAGTCCACTAGACCCTAGCACAGATACGCAGTATTTT.

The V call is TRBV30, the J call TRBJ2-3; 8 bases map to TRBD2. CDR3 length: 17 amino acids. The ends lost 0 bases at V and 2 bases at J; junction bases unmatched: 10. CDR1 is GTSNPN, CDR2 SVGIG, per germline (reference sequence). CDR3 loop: CAWSVGLAGYFTDTQYF. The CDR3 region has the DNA TGTGCCTGGAGTGTAGGCTTAGCGGGATATTTCACAGATACGCAGTATTTT.